A single TCR beta chain is shown here with its context. Its antigen is still unknown. The sample belongs to a study of cytomegalovirus exposure and HLA in healthy donors. At the level of the study: Assignment to the Caucasian-associated ancestry cluster applied to approximately 79% of the approximately 370 genotyped donors.

Trimming removed 8 bases at V and 4 bases at J, with 10 bases between. The CDR3 consists of 12 residues. The germline V gene encodes CDR1 SNHLY and CDR2 FYNNEI. Whole-study findings and limits: Association of a missense DCLRE1C variant with TCR beta V- and J-gene trimming was reported in a later analysis. Earlier analysis found most TCR beta V segments productive about 90% or about 30% of the time.

Vbeta (60) and Jbeta (13) primers were used in the PCR. The protocol was immunoSEQ multiplex PCR, while the TCRdb copy is restricted to in-frame clones and leaves out a portion. Of roughly 150,000 clones listed, 73% are singletons. Sequenced sample: PBMCs. V and J are TRBV2 and TRBJ2-3, with D perhaps TRBD2 (5 bases). The source of this sequence is a woman younger than 30 in good health and CMV-seropositive. The DNA for the CDR3 is TGTGCCAGCGTCCGGGGTTCAGATACGCAGTATTTT. Translating it yields CASVRGSDTQYF.